This T cell receptor (beta chain) came from a study of blood T cell repertoires in COVID-19. About the research overall: The analysed material was cDNA or gDNA that came from T cells, B-cell-depleted T cells, or PBMCs.

Participants' reported clinical history set cohort assignment. Donors of Cohort 3 who recovered were those that had two negative PCRs, clearance, or symptom resolution. How the authors handled the data: Estimation of nucleated cell counts was performed using reference gene primer amplification. Produced via immunoSEQ multiplex PCR; TCRdb's table is partial and in-frame only. V and J calls plus clone size are reproduced from that table; the DNA served to infer D and trimming. In the table there are under 300,000 clones, around 89% of which are singletons. Per the germline V gene, CDR1 is SEHNR and CDR2 is FQNEAQ (reference sequence). The CDR3 covers 15 residues. With 1 base removed from V and 5 bases from J, the gap between germline ends came to 14 bases.

Sequencing input: PBMCs or T cells enriched from blood (not recorded which). The J gene is TRBJ1-2, the V gene TRBV7-9; D unresolved. This TCR was recovered from a woman in her forties or fifties who had recovered from COVID-19. The CDR3 here is CASSLVVSAGYGYTF. The CDR3 DNA sequence: TGTGCCAGCAGCTTAGTTGTCAGCGCCGGATATGGCTACACCTTC.